The TCR beta chain described here comes from a study of blood T cells in healthy people across ages. The CDR3 is made up of 15 amino acids. The germline gives CDR1 MNHEY, CDR2 SVGEGT. V shed 8 bases and J shed 9 bases, with 20 bases lying between them. Study-level points and caveats: No one knew whether donors had CMV, which possibly confounded expanded clonotype changes. Long-lived donors had more naive CD4+ cells and higher diversity than aged donors.

Primers used in a second PCR of roughly 6 to 12 cycles were a sample-barcoded 5' primer and a J-beta primer mix. TCRdb analysed the 5' RACE reads with MiXCR anew, one entry per CDR3 protein. This table has hundreds of thousands of distinct CDR3 sequences, around 50% appearing once. About this clonotype itself: Antigen: not known.

The genes are TRBV6-2 or TRBV6-3 and TRBJ1-6, with D perhaps matching TRBD1 (5 bases). This clonotype was obtained from a man between 40 and 49 years old in good health. Sequences were obtained from blood. In DNA form, the CDR3 reads TGTGCCAGCTTAGACCGGGACCTACCCTCTTCACCCCTCCACTTT. Translation gives CASLDRDLPSSPLHF.